One sample yielded the 24 T cell receptor beta chains listed below, sequenced in a study of CD8 T cells in Susac syndrome. RNA amounts of roughly 0.45 to 1 ug underwent reverse transcription with random hexamers. TCRdb re-called the immunoSEQ multiplex PCR reads with MiXCR, one entry per CDR3 protein. The sample has 180,000 or so distinct CDR3 sequences; more than 90% are singletons. The sample comprised CD4+ T cells from PBMCs. The receptors shown here come from a human donor with multiple sclerosis.

CDR3: CASSTHGGSSYEQYF. The CDR3 nucleotides are TGTGCCAGCAGCACGCATGGCGGGAGCTCCTACGAGCAGTACTTC. This chain uses TRBV9 with TRBJ2-7, with 7 bases aligning to TRBD2. This CDR3 spans 15 amino acids. J was trimmed by 0 bases and V by 4 bases; bases with no gene match: 7. Germline V gene sequence: CDR1 SGDLS, CDR2 YYNGEE.

This chain connects TRBV12-3 or TRBV12-4 to TRBJ1-2, with D unclear. The CDR3 loop spans 13 amino acids. Trimming removed 7 bases from V and 3 bases from J, with 12 bases in between. CDR3 loop: CASTGGVDYGYTF. CDR3 in DNA: TGTGCCAGCACCGGAGGAGTGGACTATGGCTACACCTTC.

The chain uses TRBV30 and TRBJ1-1, with no clear D. Trimming pared 0 bases from V and 8 bases from J, leaving 13 bases between. The length of the CDR3 is 13 residues. Germline assignment: CDR1 GTSNPN and CDR2 SVGIG (reference sequence). CDR3: CAWSVIGMGEAFF. In nucleotides, the CDR3 is TGTGCCTGGAGTGTGATAGGGATGGGAGAAGCTTTCTTT.

This chain joins TRBV6-6 and TRBJ1-2, with 8 nucleotides matching TRBD1. The CDR3 totals 13 residues. J gave up 7 bases and V 7 bases, and 8 bases lay outside the gene matches. Germline V gene data show CDR1 as MNHNY and CDR2 as SVGAGI (reference sequence). CDR3 amino acids: CASTGQGGVGYTF. CDR3 nucleotides: TGTGCCAGCACCGGACAGGGCGGGGTTGGCTACACCTTC.

A single count supports this clonotype. The J gene is TRBJ2-1, the V gene TRBV5-4, with D perhaps matching TRBD2 (6 bases). CDR3 length equals 14 residues. Germline V gene lookup returns CDR1 SGHNT and CDR2 YYREEE (reference sequence). Trimming removed 7 bases from V and 4 bases from J, with 15 bases in between. In nucleotides, the CDR3 is TGTGCCAGCGGCCGATATGGGGGGTACAATGAGCAGTTCTTC. It translates to CASGRYGGYNEQFF.

V usage is TRBV2 and J usage is TRBJ1-5; 7 positions match TRBD1. There are 14 residues in the CDR3. CDR1 is SNHLY, CDR2 FYNNEI, per germline. The ends lost 10 bases at V and 3 bases at J; junction bases unmatched: 9. The CDR3 DNA is TGTGCCACACGGGACAGTGTTCACAATCAGCCCCAGCATTTT. The encoded protein is CATRDSVHNQPQHF.

The rearrangement joins TRBV18 to TRBJ2-7; 9 nucleotides agree with TRBD2. Germline trimming cut 3 bases from V and 3 bases from J; bases unmatched to any gene: 0. The CDR3 is made up of 13 amino acids. Germline V CDR1 and CDR2: KGHSH, LQKENI. For the CDR3, the DNA is TGTGCCAGCTCACCGACTAGCGGCTACGAGCAGTACTTC. Amino acid sequence: CASSPTSGYEQYF.

J is TRBJ1-1 and V is TRBV7-2; no definite D call. The V end was cut by 1 base, the J end by 2 bases, with 8 bases between. Germline CDR1 is SGHTA and CDR2 is FQGNSA. The CDR3 has 14 amino acids. The CDR3 nucleotides are TGTGCCAGCAGCTTAGATCTGGAAAACACTGAAGCTTTCTTT. It codes for CASSLDLENTEAFF.

The chain combines TRBV27 with TRBJ1-1; unclear D gene. V was cut by 1 base and J by 5 bases, with 8 bases left in between. Germline lookup yields CDR1 MNHEY and CDR2 SMNVEV (reference sequence). This CDR3 region has 13 residues. Written as DNA, the CDR3 is TGTGCCAGCAGTTTATTCTCTGAGACTGAAGCTTTCTTT. Its translation is CASSLFSETEAFF.

The chain has TRBV30 and TRBJ2-1, with 9 bases matching TRBD1. CDR1 and CDR2 from the germline V gene are GTSNPN and SVGIG (reference sequence). Trimming cost V 4 bases and J 9 bases; bases outside gene matches: 10. The CDR3 loop spans 14 amino acids. CDR3 nucleotide sequence: TGTGCCTGGACCTCGGGACAGGGATCGTTTGAGCAGTTCTTC. Its protein is CAWTSGQGSFEQFF.

This chain's CDR3 is CASSIGLWGYGYTF. CDR3 DNA sequence: TGTGCCAGTAGTATCGGTCTGTGGGGCTATGGCTACACCTTC. This chain connects TRBV19 to TRBJ1-2, with D unclear. Trimming took 3 bases from V and 4 from J, leaving 12 bases between them. CDR1 and CDR2 (germline): LNHDA, SQIVND (reference sequence). The CDR3 has 14 residues.

The rearrangement joins TRBV11-1 to TRBJ2-7; D not certain. Germline assignment: CDR1 SGHAT and CDR2 FQDESV (reference sequence). V was shortened by 4 bases and J by 10 bases, with 11 bases between the two germline ends. The CDR3 sequence is 11 residues long. The CDR3 DNA reads TGTGCCAGCAGCTCTGGGGTGGGACAGTACTTC. Its translation: CASSSGVGQYF.

The CDR3 loop is CASSSGQGSSPLHF. The CDR3 nucleotides read TGTGCCAGCAGCTCCGGACAGGGCAGTTCACCCCTCCACTTT. This chain links TRBV3-1 with TRBJ1-6; 8 bases fit TRBD1. Looked up from germline, CDR1 is LGHDT and CDR2 is YNNKEL (reference sequence). The CDR3 contains 14 residues. J gave up 9 bases and V 5 bases, and 6 bases lay outside the gene matches.

The chain uses TRBV12-3 or TRBV12-4 and TRBJ2-1; 7 bases align to TRBD2. V shed 10 bases and J 8 bases; nucleotides not matched to a gene: 11. CDR3 length: 13 residues. CDR3 amino acids: CATREQREDEQFF. The CDR3 bases are TGTGCCACACGAGAGCAACGGGAGGATGAGCAGTTCTTC.

The rearrangement uses TRBV7-2 and TRBJ2-1; 7 positions match TRBD2. Trimming at V came to 6 bases and at J to 3 bases, leaving 8 bases not matched to a gene. The CDR3 extends over 15 amino acids. Germline V gives CDR1 SGHTA, CDR2 FQGNSA. CDR3 nucleotides: TGTGCCAGCAGTGGGTGGGGCGGGAGCTACAATGAGCAGTTCTTC. Translating gives CASSGWGGSYNEQFF.

This clonotype was observed a few times. The J gene is TRBJ2-7, the V gene TRBV4-1, with 7 bases that match TRBD1. V lost 4 bases to trimming and J lost 2 bases; unmatched junction nucleotides: 5. Germline CDR1 is MGHRA and CDR2 is YSYEKL. The CDR3 runs 14 residues. The CDR3 protein is CASSRPGQPYEQYF. CDR3 sequence (DNA): TGCGCCAGCAGCCGTCCGGGACAGCCCTACGAGCAGTACTTC.

This rearrangement joins TRBV9 to TRBJ2-2; 7 bases are shared with TRBD1. CDR3 length equals 16 residues. CDR1 and CDR2 from the germline V gene are SGDLS and YYNGEE. J lost 3 bases, V lost 6 bases, and 11 bases had no gene match. The DNA of the CDR3 is TGTGCCAGCACCCGTTATGGGGACAGCCACACCGGGGAGCTGTTTTTT. Protein: CASTRYGDSHTGELFF. Using reference TRBV9 and TRBJ2-2 for the parts outside the CDR3, the full variable domain is DSGVTQTPKHLITATGQRVTLRCSPRSGDLSVYWYQQSLDQGLQFLIQYYNGEERAKGNILERFSAQQFPDLHSELNLSSLELGDSALYFCASTRYGDSHTGELFFGEGSRLTVL.

This chain connects TRBV29-1 to TRBJ2-5; weak D call: TRBD1 (5 bases). The germline V gene has CDR1 SQVTM and CDR2 ANQGSEA. The V end lost 3 bases, the J end lost 1 base, and 9 bases lay between the germline ends. The CDR3 has 13 amino acids. In DNA form, the CDR3 reads TGCAGCGTTGAGGTTGGGGCCCAAGAGACCCAGTACTTC. Its protein is CSVEVGAQETQYF.

The chain is built from TRBV2 and TRBJ2-1, with 7 nucleotides matching TRBD1. This CDR3 is built from 14 residues. Germline V gene lookup returns CDR1 SNHLY and CDR2 FYNNEI. Trimming removed 4 bases from V and 6 bases from J; junction bases left unmatched: 6. CDR3 nucleotides: TGTGCCAGCAGTGTCCAGGGGGTTGGCAATGAGCAGTTCTTC. The encoded protein is CASSVQGVGNEQFF.

The chain carries TRBV24-1 and TRBJ2-7; tentative D call: TRBD2 (5 bases). The V end lost 3 bases, the J end lost 7 bases, and 18 bases lay between the germline ends. The CDR3 has 15 residues. Germline V gene sequence: CDR1 KGHDR, CDR2 SFDVKD. DNA of the CDR3: TGTGCCACCAGTGATGGATCCATAGCGTCAGCAGAGCAGTACTTC. It translates to CATSDGSIASAEQYF.

V gene TRBV20-1 combines with J gene TRBJ1-4, with D unresolved. The germline CDR1 and CDR2 sequences are DFQATT and SNEGSKA (reference sequence). V was pared by 2 bases and J by 6 bases, with 19 bases between. This CDR3 is 16 amino acids long. The CDR3 loop reads CSARPQEATMYEKLFF. The CDR3 coding sequence is TGCAGTGCTAGACCCCAGGAGGCCACAATGTATGAAAAACTGTTTTTT.

The gene calls are TRBV12-3 or TRBV12-4 and TRBJ1-2; D ambiguous. The V and J ends lost 3 bases and 14 bases respectively, with 10 bases between them. This CDR3 has 10 residues. The CDR3 DNA reads as TGTGCCAGCAGTTTGAACGGCTTGACCTTC. It specifies CASSLNGLTF.

This clonotype was observed once. The chain uses TRBV27 and TRBJ2-2; TRBD2 matches at 7 bases. The CDR3 extends over 17 amino acids. The V segment lost 5 bases and the J segment 1 base; nucleotides outside the gene matches: 10. Germline-derived CDR1 and CDR2 are MNHEY and SMNVEV (reference sequence). In nucleotides, the CDR3 is TGTGCCAGCAGTCCGAGGGGAGGGCGGGGGAACACCGGGGAGCTGTTTTTT. The encoded protein is CASSPRGGRGNTGELFF.

In this sample, this clonotype turned up a few times. The V gene is TRBV12-3 or TRBV12-4, the J gene TRBJ2-5; a possible D gene is TRBD1 (7 bases). The CDR3 is 13 residues long. The V end lost 4 bases, the J end lost 4 bases, and 10 bases lay between the germline ends. The CDR3 protein is CASSYRGGETQYF. The CDR3 region has the DNA TGTGCCAGCAGTTACAGGGGAGGAGAGACCCAGTACTTC.